This T cell receptor (beta chain) was identified in a study of Graves' ophthalmopathy and Graves' hyperthyroidism. The CDR3 is 15 amino acids. The V segment lost 6 bases and the J segment 1 base; nucleotides outside the gene matches: 8. Hyperthyroidism patients, all newly diagnosed, had under 2 months' duration and ages of 18 to 65. This clonotype was detected only a few times. Its cognate antigen is unknown. RNA transcripts provided the template for amplifying TCR beta CDR3 regions. RT-PCR with HTBI primers came first, then second-round multiplex PCR. TCRdb re-analysed the multiplex PCR reads in MiXCR, keeping a single row per CDR3 protein. The profile shows some 1.1 million distinct CDR3 sequences, 35% to 45% of them singletons. Study-level points and caveats: The model predicted ophthalmopathy progression with 65% to 71% sensitivity and around 72% specificity. Blood samples also showed most expanded thyroid clonotypes exceeding 0.001 frequency.

This sequence joins TRBV12-3 or TRBV12-4 and TRBJ2-5; 7 nucleotides match TRBD2. Sample: peripheral blood or thyroid tissue (not recorded which). The TCR sequence derives from an adult man with Graves' hyperthyroidism. The CDR3 coding sequence is TGTGCCAGCAGGTTGGGGGGGGGAATCCAAGAGACCCAGTACTTC. It translates to CASRLGGGIQETQYF.